The subject of this entry is one T cell receptor (beta chain). The CDR3 is 13 amino acids. Trimming took off 7 bases at V and 6 bases at J, with 13 bases between the two ends. CDR1 SNHLY and CDR2 FYNNEI come from the germline V gene. This specimen comes from a study of T cell changes during pregnancy in multiple sclerosis. This table comes from immunoSEQ multiplex PCR, and its TCRdb copy is limited to in-frame clones, with some not included. Of 39,000 or so clones listed, almost 95% are singletons. The receptor was derived from a female donor with multiple sclerosis, enrolled in a pregnancy study. The V call is TRBV2, the J call TRBJ2-1, with D perhaps matching TRBD1 (5 bases). The specimen comprised CD8+ T cells from peripheral blood mononuclear cells, sampled in the third trimester of pregnancy. CDR3: CASMGPHVNEQFF. CDR3 in DNA: TGTGCCAGCATGGGGCCGCATGTCAATGAGCAGTTCTTC.